These T cell receptor beta chains were read from a single sample in a study of low-dose radiotherapy and immunotherapy resistance in tumors. TCRdb ran MiXCR on the reads and lists one entry per CDR3 protein. This sample has 65,000 to 100,000 distinct CDR3 sequences, with around 17% found just once. The sample consisted of PBMCs, taken before treatment. These TCRs come from a male donor with prostate cancer. The conserved cysteine and the conserved F or W are not part of the CDR3 here.

V: TRBV5-1; J: TRBJ2-3; CDR3: ASSPLILSTDTQY
V: TRBV11-1; J: TRBJ2-7; CDR3: ASSPTRGQGAREQY
V: TRBV4-1; J: TRBJ2-5; CDR3: ASSQDKQTQY
V: TRBV30; J: TRBJ1-5; CDR3: AWAEGQGNQPQH
V: TRBV5-4; J: TRBJ2-7; CDR3: ASGGSSGASYEQY
V: TRBV6-2/TRBV6-3; J: TRBJ1-3; CDR3: ASSTGTSGNTIY
V: TRBV25-1; J: TRBJ2-7; CDR3: ASSEFYSGDEQY
V: TRBV5-1; J: TRBJ2-5; CDR3: ASSYMAQETQY
V: TRBV18; J: TRBJ2-5; CDR3: ASSPRRGFETQY
V: TRBV7-2; J: TRBJ2-7; CDR3: ASSIPGAGYEQY
V: TRBV20-1; J: TRBJ2-7; CDR3: SASGSLVAGGSDEQY
V: TRBV5-1; J: TRBJ2-2; CDR3: ASSWSGTPNTGELF
V: TRBV5-1; J: TRBJ2-7; CDR3: ASSLASTGTCEQY
V: TRBV12-3/TRBV12-4; J: TRBJ2-5; CDR3: ASSLGSEGRETQY
V: TRBV7-9; J: TRBJ1-1; CDR3: ASSFSGYPEAF
V: TRBV20-1; J: TRBJ2-2; CDR3: SASTRPGSCF
V: TRBV4-2; J: TRBJ1-2; CDR3: ASRRGPSDSLGYT
V: TRBV25-1; J: TRBJ2-3; CDR3: ASSLTINGPQY
V: TRBV20-1; J: TRBJ2-5; CDR3: SAVAPLAGAETQY
V: TRBV29-1; J: TRBJ1-2; CDR3: SVEAGRGAYGYT
V: TRBV12-3/TRBV12-4; J: TRBJ2-2; CDR3: ASSLTSGESPGELF
V: TRBV7-9; J: TRBJ2-7; CDR3: ASSLYVTGGAGEQY
V: TRBV12-5; J: TRBJ1-1; CDR3: ASGYREGVTEAF
V: TRBV28; J: TRBJ2-4; CDR3: ASSRGRGGPNIQY
V: TRBV7-6; J: TRBJ2-3; CDR3: ASSPRGTSGDTQY
V: TRBV9; J: TRBJ2-3; CDR3: ASSVTWTYTDTQY
V: TRBV5-6; J: TRBJ2-1; CDR3: ASSLGGYTDNEQF
V: TRBV6-5; J: TRBJ1-1; CDR3: ASSYSADTEAF
V: TRBV4-1; J: TRBJ2-2; CDR3: ASRLGRGNTGELF
V: TRBV11-2; J: TRBJ2-1; CDR3: ASSFRGTVLRNNEQF
V: TRBV5-5; J: TRBJ1-5; CDR3: ASSLLTGENQPQH
V: TRBV7-2; J: TRBJ2-3; CDR3: ASSAASGGSDTQY
V: TRBV6-1; J: TRBJ1-3; CDR3: ASSYSGSKTSGNTIY
V: TRBV15; J: TRBJ2-7; CDR3: ATSRDSGRSYEQY
V: TRBV30; J: TRBJ1-2; CDR3: AWSVSGDYGYT
V: TRBV12-3/TRBV12-4; J: TRBJ1-1; CDR3: ASSFRDEAF
V: TRBV3-1; J: TRBJ1-4; CDR3: ASSQRGPDEKLF
V: TRBV3-1; J: TRBJ2-5; CDR3: ASSHGGGGVQETQY
V: TRBV7-8; J: TRBJ1-3; CDR3: ASSLGRHSGNTIY
V: TRBV5-1; J: TRBJ2-2; CDR3: ASRGTGAPGELF
V: TRBV7-2; J: TRBJ2-2; CDR3: ASSSLRAGGRTGELF
V: TRBV20-1; J: TRBJ2-4; CDR3: SARETAKNIQY
V: TRBV6-2/TRBV6-3; J: TRBJ2-1; CDR3: ATLLRVPKGYNEQF
V: TRBV20-1; J: TRBJ1-5; CDR3: SARDRWSSNQPQH
V: TRBV6-5; J: TRBJ2-5; CDR3: ASSPRLRGSGETQY
V: TRBV6-5; J: TRBJ2-1; CDR3: ASSSLAYNEQF
V: TRBV3-1; J: TRBJ1-2; CDR3: ASSHPNPPYGYT
V: TRBV29-1; J: TRBJ1-2; CDR3: SVETGAGAPYGYT
V: TRBV15; J: TRBJ1-3; CDR3: ATSRDRGPGNTIY
V: TRBV20-1; J: TRBJ2-3; CDR3: SRVDSTGTDTQY
V: TRBV7-2; J: TRBJ2-5; CDR3: ASSLGPPSTPPEETQY
V: TRBV6-6; J: TRBJ1-2; CDR3: ASTRGTYGYT
V: TRBV10-2; J: TRBJ2-5; CDR3: ASTSEGTQY
V: TRBV12-3/TRBV12-4; J: TRBJ2-5; CDR3: ASRVFEGPGGGASAQETQY
V: TRBV7-8; J: TRBJ2-1; CDR3: ASSLGRWRGVYNEQF
V: TRBV5-5; J: TRBJ1-2; CDR3: ASSPHPAGANPRANYGYT
V: TRBV20-1; J: TRBJ2-2; CDR3: SANPGGRDTGELF
V: TRBV3-1; J: TRBJ2-2; CDR3: ASSQETGGPGAGELF